This T cell receptor (beta chain) appears in the sequencing data of a study of B cell selection in AIRE deficiency. Whole-study findings and limits: Roughly a third of healthy-shared Treg TCRbeta sequences appeared in patient Tconv cells.

In the original analysis: Pooled conventional T cells gave about 1x10^5 patient and some 150,000 donor TCRbeta sequences. Method: immunoSEQ multiplex PCR; TCRdb's copy keeps in-frame clones and lacks some. Clonal size and the V and J genes are those of that table, whereas D and trimming came from the DNA. Altogether some 27,000 clones are present, 95% to 96% being singletons, with the ten largest covering around 0.23%. In germline, CDR1 is SGHAT, CDR2 FQNNGV. The J segment lost 1 base and the V segment lost 4 bases, leaving 2 bases of the junction unmatched. The CDR3 extends over 15 amino acids. The sorted conventional CD4 T cells were gated as CD4+CD127+. Healthy unrelated donors supplied the control samples. A word on this clone: Its antigen is currently unknown.

The receptor comes from a human donor in good health. Source material: CD4+CD127+ conventional T cells sorted from PBMCs. The chain employs TRBV11-2 and TRBJ2-7; 12 bases map to TRBD1. The chain's CDR3 is CASSSGQGASYEQYF. In nucleotides, the CDR3 is TGTGCCAGCAGCTCGGGACAGGGGGCGTCCTACGAGCAGTACTTC.